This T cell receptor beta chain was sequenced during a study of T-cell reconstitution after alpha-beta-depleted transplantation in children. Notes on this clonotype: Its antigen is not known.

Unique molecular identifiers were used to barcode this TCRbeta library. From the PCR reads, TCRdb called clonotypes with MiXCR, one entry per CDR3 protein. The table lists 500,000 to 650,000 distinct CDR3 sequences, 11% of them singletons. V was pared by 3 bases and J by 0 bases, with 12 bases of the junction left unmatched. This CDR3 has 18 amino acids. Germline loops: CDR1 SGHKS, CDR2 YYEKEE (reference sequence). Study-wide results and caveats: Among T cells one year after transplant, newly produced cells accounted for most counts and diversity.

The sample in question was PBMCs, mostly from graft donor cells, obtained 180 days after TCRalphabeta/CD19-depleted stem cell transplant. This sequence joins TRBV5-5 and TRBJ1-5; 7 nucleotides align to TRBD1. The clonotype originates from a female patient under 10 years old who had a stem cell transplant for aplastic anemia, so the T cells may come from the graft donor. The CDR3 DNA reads TGTGCCAGCAGCTCAATCCTCCGGGACAGAAATAGCAATCAGCCCCAGCATTTT. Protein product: CASSSILRDRNSNQPQHF.